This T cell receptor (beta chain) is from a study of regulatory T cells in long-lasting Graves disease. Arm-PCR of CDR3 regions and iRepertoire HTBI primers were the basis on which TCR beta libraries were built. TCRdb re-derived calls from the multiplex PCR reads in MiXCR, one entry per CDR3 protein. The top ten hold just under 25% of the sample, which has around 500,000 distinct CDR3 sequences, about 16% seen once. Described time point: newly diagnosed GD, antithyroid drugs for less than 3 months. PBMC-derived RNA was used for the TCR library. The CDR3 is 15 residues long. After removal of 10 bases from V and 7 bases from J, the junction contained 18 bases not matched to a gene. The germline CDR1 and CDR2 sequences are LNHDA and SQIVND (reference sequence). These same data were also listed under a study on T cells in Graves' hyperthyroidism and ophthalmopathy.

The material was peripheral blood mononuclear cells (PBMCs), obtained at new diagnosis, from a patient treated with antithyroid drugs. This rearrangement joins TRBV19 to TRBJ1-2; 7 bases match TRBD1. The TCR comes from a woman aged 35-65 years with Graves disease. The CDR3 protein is CATRDSEGKKGGYTF. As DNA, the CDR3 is TGTGCCACGAGGGACAGCGAAGGAAAGAAGGGTGGCTACACCTTC.